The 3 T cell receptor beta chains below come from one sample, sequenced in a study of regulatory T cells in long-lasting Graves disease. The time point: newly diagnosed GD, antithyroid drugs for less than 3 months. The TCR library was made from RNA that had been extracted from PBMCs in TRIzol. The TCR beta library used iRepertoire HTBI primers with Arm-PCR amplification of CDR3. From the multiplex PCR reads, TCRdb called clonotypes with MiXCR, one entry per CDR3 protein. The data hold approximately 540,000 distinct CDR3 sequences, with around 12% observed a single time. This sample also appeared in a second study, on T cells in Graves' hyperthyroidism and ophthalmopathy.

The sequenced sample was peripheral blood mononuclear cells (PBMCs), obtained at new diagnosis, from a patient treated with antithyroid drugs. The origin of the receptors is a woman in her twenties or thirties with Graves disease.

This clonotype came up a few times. The DNA of the CDR3 is TGCGCCAGCAGCTCCCAGGGAATTGGAAACACTGAAGCTTTCTTT. Its protein product is CASSSQGIGNTEAFF. The chain recombines TRBV5-1 with TRBJ1-1, with D perhaps TRBD1 (5 bases). CDR1 is SGHRS, CDR2 YFSETQ, per germline. Trimming took off 3 bases at V and 2 bases at J, with 14 bases between the two ends. The CDR3 is 15 residues long.

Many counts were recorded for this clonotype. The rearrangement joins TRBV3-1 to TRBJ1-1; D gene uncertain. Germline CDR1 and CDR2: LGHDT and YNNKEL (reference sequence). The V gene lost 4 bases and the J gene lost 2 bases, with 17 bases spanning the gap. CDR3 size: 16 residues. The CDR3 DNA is TGTGCCAGCAGCCGATCCGGTCGCGGACCAAACACTGAAGCTTTCTTT. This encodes CASSRSGRGPNTEAFF.

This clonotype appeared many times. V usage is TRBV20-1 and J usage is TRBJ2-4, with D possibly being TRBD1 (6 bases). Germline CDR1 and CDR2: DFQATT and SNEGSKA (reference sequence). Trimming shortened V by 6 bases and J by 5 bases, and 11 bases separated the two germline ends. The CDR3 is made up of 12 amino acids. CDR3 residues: CSAGHRENIQYF. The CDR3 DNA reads TGCAGTGCGGGACACCGGGAAAACATTCAGTACTTC.